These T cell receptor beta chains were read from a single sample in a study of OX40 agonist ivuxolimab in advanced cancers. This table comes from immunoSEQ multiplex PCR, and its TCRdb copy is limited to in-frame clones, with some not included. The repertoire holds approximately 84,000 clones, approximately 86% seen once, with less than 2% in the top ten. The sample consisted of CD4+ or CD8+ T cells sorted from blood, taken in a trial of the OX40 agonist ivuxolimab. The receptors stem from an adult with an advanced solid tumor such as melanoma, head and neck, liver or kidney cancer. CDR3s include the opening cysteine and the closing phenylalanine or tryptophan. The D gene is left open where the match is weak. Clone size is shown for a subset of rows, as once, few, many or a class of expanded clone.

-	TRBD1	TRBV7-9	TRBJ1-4	TGTGCCAGCAGCCGACAGGGGAATAATGAAAAACTGTTTTTT	CASSRQGNNEKLFF
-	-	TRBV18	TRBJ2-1	TGTGCCAGCTCACCACTCGGGGATATCGGGAGTGAGCAGTTCTTC	CASSPLGDIGSEQFF
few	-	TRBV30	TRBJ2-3	TGTGCCTGGATTAAACCAGGGGACTACACAGATACGCAGTATTTT	CAWIKPGDYTDTQYF
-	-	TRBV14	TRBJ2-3	TGTGCCAGCAGCCCGGACAGCGGTGGCACAGATACGCAGTATTTT	CASSPDSGGTDTQYF
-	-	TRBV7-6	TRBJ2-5	TGTGCCAGCAGCTTAGATGGCTGGAGAAAGTACTTC	CASSLDGWRKYF
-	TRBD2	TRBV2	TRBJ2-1	TGTGCCAGCAGTGAAGGGACTAGCGGGGGGGCAATAAAGCAGTTCTTC	CASSEGTSGGAIKQFF
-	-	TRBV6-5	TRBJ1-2	TGTGCCAGCAGCCAAAGGCGCAGCCAGGGCAGAGGCTACACCTTC	CASSQRRSQGRGYTF
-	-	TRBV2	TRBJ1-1	TGTGCCAGCAGTGTACTTGGGGGAACGGGCACTGAAGCTTTCTTT	CASSVLGGTGTEAFF
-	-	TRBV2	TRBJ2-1	TGTGCCAGTCCAAGCAACTCCTACAATGAGCAGTTCTTC	CASPSNSYNEQFF
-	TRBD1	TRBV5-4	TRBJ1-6	TGTGCCAGCAGCTCGCCGTCGGACAGGGATTCACCCCTCCACTTT	CASSSPSDRDSPLHF
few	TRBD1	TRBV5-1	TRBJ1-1	TGCGCCAGCAGTGGGCAGGGGGCAGGGACTGAAGCTTTCTTT	CASSGQGAGTEAFF
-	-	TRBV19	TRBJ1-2	TGTGCCAGTAGTATAGCCACGCGGGCCGGGGCCGGCTACACCTTC	CASSIATRAGAGYTF
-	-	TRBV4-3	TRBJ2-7	TGCGCCAGCAGCCCAGAATTCAATGCTTACTACGAGCAGTACTTC	CASSPEFNAYYEQYF
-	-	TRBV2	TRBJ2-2	TGTGCCAGCAGCCCAAAGGTTTACTCCGGGGAGCTGTTTTTT	CASSPKVYSGELFF
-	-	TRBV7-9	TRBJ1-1	TGTGCCAGCAGCTTAGCTGGGGTAGTGGGACCTGAAGCTTTCTTT	CASSLAGVVGPEAFF
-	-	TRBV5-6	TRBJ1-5	TGTGCCAGCAGCTTGAACAGGCTCAATCAGCCCCAGCATTTT	CASSLNRLNQPQHF
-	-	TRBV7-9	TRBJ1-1	TGTGCCAGCAGCTTAAGCAGCGGAGACACTGAAGCTTTCTTT	CASSLSSGDTEAFF
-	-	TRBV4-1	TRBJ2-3	TGCGCCAGCGGAGAGTGGCTCCGCACAGATACGCAGTATTTT	CASGEWLRTDTQYF
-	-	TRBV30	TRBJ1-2	TGTGCCTGGAAGGCCCCTACAGGGACTCATGGCTACACCTTC	CAWKAPTGTHGYTF
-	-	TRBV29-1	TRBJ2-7	TGCAGCGTTGAACGGGACGTGGACGAGCAGTACTTC	CSVERDVDEQYF
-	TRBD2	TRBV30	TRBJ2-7	TGTGCCTGGAGATCCGTGGGGGGGACCCACGAGCAGTACTTC	CAWRSVGGTHEQYF
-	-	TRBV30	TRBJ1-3	TGTGCCTGGAAGGGCACTATCTCTGGAAACACCATATATTTT	CAWKGTISGNTIYF
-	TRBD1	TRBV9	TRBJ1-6	TGTGCCAGCAGCGACCGACAGGGGGCAAGATCACCCCTCCACTTT	CASSDRQGARSPLHF
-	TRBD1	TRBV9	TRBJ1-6	TGTGCCAGCAGCTTAGGACAGGGCGGCAATTCACCCCTCCACTTT	CASSLGQGGNSPLHF
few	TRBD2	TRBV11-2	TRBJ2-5	TGTGCCAGCAGCTTAGGGAGCGGGGTTCTCTTTTACTTC	CASSLGSGVLFYF
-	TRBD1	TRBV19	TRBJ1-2	TGTGCTTCCTCCAGGGGGGGGAGGGGCTTTAAATCGGATGGCTACACCTTC	CASSRGGRGFKSDGYTF
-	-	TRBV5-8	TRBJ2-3	TGTGCCAGCAGCTTGTCGTTACATCTGGCAGATACGCAGTATTTT	CASSLSLHLADTQYF
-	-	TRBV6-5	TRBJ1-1	TGTGCCAGCATGAGGTGGGGAGAGGGCACTGAAGCTTTCTTT	CASMRWGEGTEAFF
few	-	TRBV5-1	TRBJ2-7	TGCGCCAGCAGCGCCGAATGGGGGACCTACGAGCAGTACTTC	CASSAEWGTYEQYF
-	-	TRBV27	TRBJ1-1	TGTGCCAGCAGATCTTCGGGGTTCCTGGCTGAAGCTTTCTTT	CASRSSGFLAEAFF
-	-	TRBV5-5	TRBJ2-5	TGTGCCAGCAGCCGAGGAGGTGGAGTAGAGACCCAGTACTTC	CASSRGGGVETQYF
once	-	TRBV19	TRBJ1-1	TGTGCCAGTAGTATAAGGCAGAACACTGAAGCTTTCTTT	CASSIRQNTEAFF
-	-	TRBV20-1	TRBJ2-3	TGCAGTGGGCGGGGCACAGATACGCAGTATTTT	CSGRGTDTQYF
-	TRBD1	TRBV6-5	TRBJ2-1	TGTGCCAGCACGGGACAGGGGCCCCGTAATGAGCAGTTCTTC	CASTGQGPRNEQFF
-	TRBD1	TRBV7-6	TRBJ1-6	TGTGCCAGCAGCTTGACAGGGGGCACTGATTCACCCCTCCACTTT	CASSLTGGTDSPLHF
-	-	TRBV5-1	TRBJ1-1	TGCGCCAGCAGCACTGGACACGGGAACACTGAAGCTTTCTTT	CASSTGHGNTEAFF
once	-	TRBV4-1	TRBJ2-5	TGCGCCAGCAGCCCATCCCGGGGGCGGGAGACCCAGTACTTC	CASSPSRGRETQYF
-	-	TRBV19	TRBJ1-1	TGTGCCAGTAGTATCGCCCTCGCCCGGCCCCTAATGACTGAAGCTTTCTTT	CASSIALARPLMTEAFF
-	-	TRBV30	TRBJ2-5	TGTGCCTGGAGGACGGTAGGGAACCAAGAGACCCAGTACTTC	CAWRTVGNQETQYF